Listed below are T cell receptor beta chains from one sample, sequenced in a study of shared clonotypes between healthy human individuals. Assay: immunoSEQ multiplex PCR; the TCRdb copy retains only in-frame clones and omits some. The profile covers around 720,000 clones, with about 80% appearing a single time and around 1.7% taken by the ten largest. Sample: memory CD4+ T cells sorted from blood. Receptor source: a woman aged 30 to 39 in good health. CDR3s include the opening cysteine and the closing phenylalanine or tryptophan. The order of the fields is V gene, J gene, D gene, clone size, CDR3 DNA, CDR3 protein. A D gene is named only where the DNA matches it firmly. Clone size appears in some rows only: once, few, many, or a class for an expanded clone.

v_call: TRBV7-2
j_call: TRBJ1-4
d_call: .
clone_size: .
cdr3_nt: TGTGCCAGCAGCTCGACCCAGACGGCCGAAAAACTGTTTTTT
cdr3_aa: CASSSTQTAEKLFF

v_call: TRBV23-1
j_call: TRBJ1-1
d_call: .
clone_size: .
cdr3_nt: TGCGCCAGCAGTCAATCCTTGCGGGCCACTGAAGCTTTCTTT
cdr3_aa: CASSQSLRATEAFF

v_call: TRBV9
j_call: TRBJ2-5
d_call: .
clone_size: .
cdr3_nt: TGTGCCAGCAGCGTAGAACAAGCCGCCGCATTAGAGGCCCAGTACTTC
cdr3_aa: CASSVEQAAALEAQYF

v_call: TRBV5-1
j_call: TRBJ2-2
d_call: TRBD2
clone_size: few
cdr3_nt: TGCGCCAGCAGCTCGGGGACTAGCGGGAGGTCGGAAGGCGGGGAGCTGTTTTTT
cdr3_aa: CASSSGTSGRSEGGELFF

v_call: TRBV25-1
j_call: TRBJ1-2
d_call: .
clone_size: .
cdr3_nt: TGTGCCAGCAGCGGATCCCGGGACCTAAGAAACGGCTATGGCTACACCTTC
cdr3_aa: CASSGSRDLRNGYGYTF

v_call: TRBV28
j_call: TRBJ1-1
d_call: TRBD1
clone_size: .
cdr3_nt: TGTGCCAGCAGCTCGTCGGGACAGGGTTTCACTGAAGCTTTCTTT
cdr3_aa: CASSSSGQGFTEAFF

v_call: TRBV28
j_call: TRBJ2-7
d_call: TRBD2
clone_size: .
cdr3_nt: TGTGCCAGCAGTCCTAGGACTAGCGGGAGGTACGAGCAGTACTTC
cdr3_aa: CASSPRTSGRYEQYF

v_call: TRBV6-1
j_call: TRBJ2-7
d_call: .
clone_size: once
cdr3_nt: TGTGCCAGCACGAGCGGGCTTTACTACGAGCAGTACTTC
cdr3_aa: CASTSGLYYEQYF

v_call: TRBV11-2
j_call: TRBJ2-1
d_call: .
clone_size: once
cdr3_nt: TGTGCCAGCAGCTTAGAGGGAAAAACAGGGAGAAATGAGCAGTTCTTC
cdr3_aa: CASSLEGKTGRNEQFF

v_call: TRBV28
j_call: TRBJ2-5
d_call: TRBD2
clone_size: .
cdr3_nt: TGTGCCAGCAGTCCGAATTGGGAGCGGGGGACCCAGTACTTC
cdr3_aa: CASSPNWERGTQYF

v_call: TRBV18
j_call: TRBJ2-2
d_call: .
clone_size: .
cdr3_nt: TGTGCCAGCTCACCCGGGACTGCCGCGAACACCGGGGAGCTGTTTTTT
cdr3_aa: CASSPGTAANTGELFF

v_call: TRBV7-6
j_call: TRBJ2-7
d_call: TRBD2
clone_size: .
cdr3_nt: TGTGCCAGCAGCTTAGACCGGCGGGAGTTCCGCGAGCAGTACTTC
cdr3_aa: CASSLDRREFREQYF

v_call: TRBV4-1
j_call: TRBJ2-2
d_call: TRBD2
clone_size: .
cdr3_nt: TGCGCCAGCAGCCAAGTTGGGGGGGACACCGGGGAGCTGTTTTTT
cdr3_aa: CASSQVGGDTGELFF

v_call: TRBV4-1
j_call: TRBJ1-2
d_call: .
clone_size: .
cdr3_nt: TGCGCCAGCAGCCAAGACGCCCGGTATGGCTACACCTTC
cdr3_aa: CASSQDARYGYTF

v_call: TRBV15
j_call: TRBJ1-3
d_call: .
clone_size: .
cdr3_nt: TGTGCCACCAGCAGAGATCATATCTCTGGAAACACCATATATTTT
cdr3_aa: CATSRDHISGNTIYF

v_call: TRBV5-1
j_call: TRBJ1-5
d_call: .
clone_size: .
cdr3_nt: TGCGCCAGCAGCTCTGGGGGGGGCGGGCCCCAGCATTTT
cdr3_aa: CASSSGGGGPQHF

v_call: TRBV19
j_call: TRBJ2-5
d_call: .
clone_size: .
cdr3_nt: TGTGCCAGTAGTACGGGGTCCGGCCAAGAGACCCAGTACTTC
cdr3_aa: CASSTGSGQETQYF

v_call: TRBV27
j_call: TRBJ2-3
d_call: .
clone_size: .
cdr3_nt: TGTGCCAGCAGTTTAACTTCATGGCGGGGCACAGATACGCAGTATTTT
cdr3_aa: CASSLTSWRGTDTQYF

v_call: TRBV28
j_call: TRBJ2-2
d_call: .
clone_size: once
cdr3_nt: TGTGCCAGCAATATGGGGGCGCCGATGGTGGAGCTGTTTTTT
cdr3_aa: CASNMGAPMVELFF

v_call: TRBV2
j_call: TRBJ1-1
d_call: .
clone_size: once
cdr3_nt: TGTGCCAGCACTAACTTGCGGGGGGCGTCTGAAGCTTTCTTT
cdr3_aa: CASTNLRGASEAFF

v_call: TRBV7-2
j_call: TRBJ2-2
d_call: .
clone_size: .
cdr3_nt: TGTGCCAGCAGCTTAGCGACCAGGGGCACCGGGGAGCTGTTTTTT
cdr3_aa: CASSLATRGTGELFF

v_call: TRBV5-1
j_call: TRBJ1-4
d_call: .
clone_size: .
cdr3_nt: TGCGCCAGCAGCTGGGGACACGGGCGGGAAAAACTGTTTTTT
cdr3_aa: CASSWGHGREKLFF

v_call: TRBV2
j_call: TRBJ2-4
d_call: TRBD2
clone_size: .
cdr3_nt: TGTGCCAGCAGGGGGGACTATAAAAACATTCAGTACTTC
cdr3_aa: CASRGDYKNIQYF

v_call: TRBV30
j_call: TRBJ2-5
d_call: .
clone_size: .
cdr3_nt: TGTGCCTGGAGTGGGACTAGGGGGAGGGAGACCCAGTACTTC
cdr3_aa: CAWSGTRGRETQYF

v_call: TRBV11-2
j_call: TRBJ2-1
d_call: .
clone_size: .
cdr3_nt: TGTGCCAGCAGCTTAAGGGGCCTGTGGGATGAGCAGTTCTTC
cdr3_aa: CASSLRGLWDEQFF

v_call: TRBV15
j_call: TRBJ2-1
d_call: TRBD1
clone_size: .
cdr3_nt: TGTGCCACCAGCAGAAAGACAGGGGGCGTCGACAATGAGCAGTTCTTC
cdr3_aa: CATSRKTGGVDNEQFF

v_call: TRBV19
j_call: TRBJ2-1
d_call: .
clone_size: .
cdr3_nt: TGTGCCAGTAGTCCGAAGGGACACCTTAGCTCCTACAATGAGCAGTTCTTC
cdr3_aa: CASSPKGHLSSYNEQFF

v_call: TRBV5-8
j_call: TRBJ1-5
d_call: .
clone_size: .
cdr3_nt: TGTGCCAGCAGCCAGGGCCTTGGACAAGGCAATCAGCCCCAGCATTTT
cdr3_aa: CASSQGLGQGNQPQHF

v_call: TRBV25-1
j_call: TRBJ1-1
d_call: .
clone_size: .
cdr3_nt: TGTGCCAGCAGTGAACGGAATGAAGCTTTCTTT
cdr3_aa: CASSERNEAFF

v_call: TRBV6-6
j_call: TRBJ1-4
d_call: TRBD1
clone_size: many
cdr3_nt: TGTGCCAGCAGGGACAGGAGCCAGGCAACTAATGAAAAACTGTTTTTT
cdr3_aa: CASRDRSQATNEKLFF

v_call: TRBV19
j_call: TRBJ2-7
d_call: TRBD2
clone_size: .
cdr3_nt: TGTGCCAGTAGTCGGCTAGCGGGAAGCCTCGAGCAGTACTTC
cdr3_aa: CASSRLAGSLEQYF

v_call: TRBV19
j_call: TRBJ2-1
d_call: .
clone_size: .
cdr3_nt: TGTGCCAGTAGCGACAGGCTCGATGAGCAGTTCTTC
cdr3_aa: CASSDRLDEQFF

v_call: TRBV27
j_call: TRBJ2-2
d_call: .
clone_size: .
cdr3_nt: TGTGCCAGCAGCTCCGGGCTGACCGGGGAGCTGTTTTTT
cdr3_aa: CASSSGLTGELFF

v_call: TRBV7-8
j_call: TRBJ1-5
d_call: TRBD1
clone_size: .
cdr3_nt: TGTGCCAGCAGCCGGGAGGGGACAGACCGTTATAGCAATCAGCCCCAGCATTTT
cdr3_aa: CASSREGTDRYSNQPQHF

v_call: TRBV29-1
j_call: TRBJ1-2
d_call: .
clone_size: once
cdr3_nt: TGCAGCGTTGAAGGAACTCCTAAGGGTAACTATGGCTACACCTTC
cdr3_aa: CSVEGTPKGNYGYTF